A selection of T cell receptor beta chains follows, all from one sample in a study of blood T cell repertoires in COVID-19. TCRdb keeps only in-frame clones here, not all; method: immunoSEQ multiplex PCR. The sample gives hundreds of thousands of clones, roughly 87% of which show up once; 10% to 15% is in the top ten. The sample taken for sequencing was peripheral blood. The receptors here all came from a woman aged 18-29 years who had recovered from COVID-19. CDR3s leave out the opening cysteine and the closing phenylalanine or tryptophan.

>TRBV7-2|TRBJ2-7
ASSVRQGGYEQY
>TRBV7-6|TRBJ2-1
ASSWMSGRQFDEQF
>TRBV15|TRBJ2-3
ATSRVAGGPPDTQY
>TRBV27|TRBJ2-1
ASSLSSGRRRNEQF
>TRBV27|TRBJ2-7
ASSPQGRPSYEQY
>TRBV3-1/TRBV3-2|TRBJ2-3
ASSPRYIGGKTDTQY
>TRBV21-1|TRBJ2-7
ASSARLAGGYEQY
>TRBV24-1|TRBJ2-7
ATSDLFSYEQY
>TRBV10-3|TRBJ2-2
AISGMTRGQEGTPNTGELF
>TRBV4-1|TRBJ2-7
ASSQEGAGGPYEQY
>TRBV6-1|TRBJ1-5
ASSEVGGSSNQPQH
>TRBV4-1|TRBJ2-7
ASSQVGGLSYEQY
>TRBV7-9|TRBJ1-2
ASSPTGLHHYGYT
>TRBV2|TRBJ2-1
ASSDRLPPHNEQF
>TRBV3-1/TRBV3-2|TRBJ1-2
ASRSPNGYT
>TRBV6-5|TRBJ2-5
ASRPSLLAARH
>TRBV7-2|TRBJ2-1
ASSPPGRGGHNEQF
>TRBV4-2|TRBJ2-7
ASSRLAGDEQY
>TRBV7-6|TRBJ2-1
ASSLRGPANEQF
>TRBV14|TRBJ1-6
ASSQANIISPLH
>TRBV6-1|TRBJ1-5
ASSEYLGGRNQPQH
>TRBV5-6|TRBJ1-5
ASSLARTGGFQPQH
>TRBV18|TRBJ1-2
ASSPSGQRGYT
>TRBV3-1/TRBV3-2|TRBJ2-1
ASSEGEAGDNEQF
>TRBV2|TRBJ2-3
ASSSEIDYTNFQTQY
>TRBV6-2/TRBV6-3|TRBJ2-1
ASSYSLADSYNEQF
>TRBV19|TRBJ1-5
ASSPGQGNQPQH
>TRBV5-5|TRBJ2-3
ASSSQDTQY
>TRBV14|TRBJ2-1
ASSPSGVNEQF
>TRBV27|TRBJ1-2
ASSSQGYGYT
>TRBV27|TRBJ2-7
ASSFGRGPAIAEQY
>TRBV7-6|TRBJ2-1
ASSLDRGRLNEQF
>TRBV5-6|TRBJ2-7
AGSSYRVYEQY
>TRBV12-3/TRBV12-4|TRBJ2-7
ASSWTEYYEQY
>TRBV9|TRBJ1-1
ASSVATGVGTLVPEAF
>TRBV6-5|TRBJ1-2
ASSPGQGFNGYT
>TRBV4-3|TRBJ2-1
ASSEGLSEQF
>TRBV6-2/TRBV6-3|TRBJ2-2
ASSYLDRGFHTGELF
>TRBV28|TRBJ1-5
ASSLTNQPQH
>TRBV6-5|TRBJ2-1
ASSYSASGISNEQF
>TRBV10-3|TRBJ1-5
AISKFGSAQPQH
>TRBV25-1|TRBJ2-5
ASRGAHQETQY
>TRBV29-1|TRBJ1-2
SVSGRHSWDYGYT
>TRBV30|TRBJ1-1
AWRWGGLITEAF
>TRBV9|TRBJ2-1
ASSTNILAGDYNEQF